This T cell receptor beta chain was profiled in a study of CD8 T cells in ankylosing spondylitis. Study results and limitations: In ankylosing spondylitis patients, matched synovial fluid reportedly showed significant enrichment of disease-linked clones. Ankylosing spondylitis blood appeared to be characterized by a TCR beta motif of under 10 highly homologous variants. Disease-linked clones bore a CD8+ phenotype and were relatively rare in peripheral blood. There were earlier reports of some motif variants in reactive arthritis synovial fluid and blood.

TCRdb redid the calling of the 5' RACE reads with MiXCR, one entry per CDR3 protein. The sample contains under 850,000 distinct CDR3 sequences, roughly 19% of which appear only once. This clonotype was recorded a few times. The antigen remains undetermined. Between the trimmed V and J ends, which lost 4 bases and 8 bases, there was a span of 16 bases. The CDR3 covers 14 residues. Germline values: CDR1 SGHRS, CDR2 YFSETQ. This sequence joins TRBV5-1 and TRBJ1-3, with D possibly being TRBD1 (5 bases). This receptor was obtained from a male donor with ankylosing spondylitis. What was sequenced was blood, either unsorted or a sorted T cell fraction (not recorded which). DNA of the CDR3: TGCGCCAGCAGCACCCGGGGGGACGTAGACACCATATATTTT. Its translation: CASSTRGDVDTIYF.